This T cell receptor beta chain emerged from a study of blood T cells in healthy people across ages. Whole-study results and caveats: A strong correlation was found between TCR beta diversity and the percentage of naive T cells. For the donors, CMV status was unknown and possibly confounded expanded clonotype changes.

Through a sample-barcoded 5' primer and a J-beta primer mix, a second PCR was run for roughly 6 to 12 cycles. TCRdb fed the 5' RACE reads into MiXCR, producing one record per CDR3 protein. The data hold about 540,000 distinct CDR3 sequences, with under 30% observed a single time. The count of this clonotype is one. Its antigen is still unknown. The sample was also reused in another study, on T cells of mothers and their children. That work contributes: In unrelated and related pairs, TCR recombination output is shaped in a similar way by thymic selection.

The specimen sequenced was blood. This TCR came from a boy younger than 18 in good health.

The DNA of the CDR3 is TGCAGTGCTGCGAAGTCTAGCGGGAGAAAGACCCAGTACTTC. Its translation: CSAAKSSGRKTQYF. The J gene is TRBJ2-5, the V gene TRBV20-1, with TRBD2 matching 10 bases. In germline, CDR1 is DFQATT, CDR2 SNEGSKA (reference sequence). J gave up 6 bases and V 5 bases, and 9 bases lay outside the gene matches. The CDR3 is 14 residues long.